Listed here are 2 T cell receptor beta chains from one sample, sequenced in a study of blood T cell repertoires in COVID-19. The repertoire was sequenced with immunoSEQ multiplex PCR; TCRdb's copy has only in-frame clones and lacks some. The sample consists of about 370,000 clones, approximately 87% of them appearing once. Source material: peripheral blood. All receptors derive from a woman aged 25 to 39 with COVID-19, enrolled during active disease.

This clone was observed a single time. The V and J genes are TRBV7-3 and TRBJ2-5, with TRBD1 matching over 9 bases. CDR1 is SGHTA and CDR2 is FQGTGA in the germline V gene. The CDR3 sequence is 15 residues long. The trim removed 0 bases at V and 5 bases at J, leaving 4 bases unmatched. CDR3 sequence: CASSLTGTGHETQYF. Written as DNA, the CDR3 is TGTGCCAGCAGCTTAACCGGGACAGGGCACGAGACCCAGTACTTC.

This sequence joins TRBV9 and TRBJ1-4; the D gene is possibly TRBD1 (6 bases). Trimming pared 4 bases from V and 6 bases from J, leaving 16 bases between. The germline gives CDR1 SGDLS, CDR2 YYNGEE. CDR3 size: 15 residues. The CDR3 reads CASSPSTTGYEKLFF. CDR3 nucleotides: TGTGCCAGCAGCCCCTCTACAACAGGGTATGAAAAACTGTTTTTT.